A single sample is the source of the 29 T cell receptor beta chains below, sequenced in a study of blood T cell repertoires in COVID-19. Data came from immunoSEQ multiplex PCR; TCRdb stores just in-frame clones and leaves some out. The data contain hundreds of thousands of clones, around 90% of them singletons. Sequencing was performed on peripheral blood. The receptors shown here come from a woman in her thirties with COVID-19, enrolled during active disease.

The gene calls are TRBV5-1 and TRBJ1-2; 10 nucleotides match TRBD1. Germline V gene sequence: CDR1 SGHRS, CDR2 YFSETQ. The CDR3 loop spans 18 amino acids. Trimming cost V 2 bases and J 0 bases; bases outside gene matches: 10. The CDR3 region is CASSFLPGQGTANYGYTF. The CDR3 coding sequence is TGCGCCAGCAGCTTCCTTCCGGGACAGGGGACCGCTAACTATGGCTACACCTTC.

The chain employs TRBV30 and TRBJ1-5; 7 bases are shared with TRBD1. The V gene's germline CDR1 is GTSNPN and CDR2 SVGIG (reference sequence). Trimming at V came to 3 bases and at J to 6 bases, leaving 5 bases not matched to a gene. There are 13 residues in the CDR3. DNA for the CDR3: TGTGCCTGGAGCTACAGGGGCGGTCAGCCCCAGCATTTT. It specifies CAWSYRGGQPQHF.

This chain connects TRBV29-1 to TRBJ1-2; a possible D gene is TRBD1 (6 bases). This CDR3 spans 13 amino acids. Germline CDR1 and CDR2: SQVTM and ANQGSEA. The CDR3 here is CSDKEGGWDGYTF. CDR3 nucleotides: TGCAGTGACAAAGAAGGGGGTTGGGATGGCTACACCTTC.

This clone was counted once. The rearrangement uses TRBV11-2 and TRBJ2-1; 8 bases align to TRBD2. The V and J ends lost 3 bases and 5 bases, in that order; junction bases with no gene match: 15. The germline V gene encodes CDR1 SGHAT and CDR2 FQNNGV. The CDR3 sequence is 18 residues long. CDR3 DNA sequence: TGTGCCAGCAGCTTTGAATTTAGCGGGGCGCAGGGTAACAATGAGCAGTTCTTC. It specifies CASSFEFSGAQGNNEQFF.

The chain has TRBV5-8 and TRBJ2-2; possible D gene TRBD1, 5 bases. Germline V gene lookup returns CDR1 SGHTS and CDR2 YDEGEE. V dropped 0 bases and J dropped 5 bases, with 14 bases sitting between them. The CDR3 has 16 amino acids. The DNA for the CDR3 is TGTGCCAGCAGCTTGGAAGGCAGGGCCCAGACCGGGGAGCTGTTTTTT. Protein: CASSLEGRAQTGELFF.

This sequence joins TRBV7-2 and TRBJ2-2, with 8 bases matching TRBD1. Per the germline V gene, CDR1 is SGHTA and CDR2 is FQGNSA. Germline trimming cut 5 bases from V and 5 bases from J; bases unmatched to any gene: 7. This CDR3 contains 15 residues. The CDR3 region has the DNA TGTGCCAGCAGCACCGGACAGGGTTCAACCGGGGAGCTGTTTTTT. This gives the protein CASSTGQGSTGELFF.

This clone occurred once. The V call is TRBV19, the J call TRBJ1-1; 8 bases line up with TRBD1. V shed 8 bases, J shed 0 bases, and the junction held 2 bases outside the gene matches. CDR3 length: 13 residues. Per the germline V gene, CDR1 is LNHDA and CDR2 is SQIVND (reference sequence). This CDR3 is CASSTGVNTEAFF. For the CDR3, the DNA is TGTGCCAGTTCGACAGGGGTGAACACTGAAGCTTTCTTT.

To note about this clone: The sample holds other DNA sequences that translate to the same CDR3. This chain uses TRBV19 with TRBJ1-6; 8 bases fit TRBD1. This CDR3 is built from 16 residues. With V trimmed by 4 bases and J by 0 bases, 2 bases remained unmatched. Germline CDR1 reads LNHDA; CDR2 reads SQIVND (reference sequence). The CDR3: CASSSRGLSYNSPLHF. The CDR3 DNA reads as TGTGCCAGTAGTAGCAGGGGGCTCTCCTATAATTCACCCCTCCACTTT. The full variable domain, rest sourced from reference TRBV19 and TRBJ1-6, is DGGITQSPKYLFRKEGQNVTLSCEQNLNHDAMYWYRQDPGQGLRLIYYSQIVNDFQKGDIAEGYSVSREKKESFPLTVTSAQKNPTAFYLCASSSRGLSYNSPLHFGNGTRLTVT.

The V gene is TRBV6-5, the J gene TRBJ1-1, with D perhaps TRBD1 (5 bases). The CDR3 is 14 residues long. CDR1 and CDR2 (germline): MNHEY, SVGAGI. With 11 bases removed from V and 1 base from J, the gap between germline ends came to 17 bases. The CDR3 bases are TGTGCCGGAGCGGGGCAGCGGACGAACACTGAAGCTTTCTTT. It yields the protein CAGAGQRTNTEAFF.

This clone was found a few times. The chain carries TRBV4-1 and TRBJ1-2, with 9 bases identical to TRBD1. Per the germline V gene, CDR1 is MGHRA and CDR2 is YSYEKL. The CDR3 loop spans 14 amino acids. V was clipped by 6 bases and J by 2 bases; unmatched bases: 4. In DNA form, the CDR3 reads TGCGCCAGCAGATGGACAGGGGCCAACTATGGCTACACCTTC. Its protein product is CASRWTGANYGYTF.

This chain uses TRBV27 with TRBJ2-3; 11 bases line up with TRBD2. With 5 bases clipped from V and 8 bases from J, the junction kept 12 bases outside the gene matches. CDR1 MNHEY and CDR2 SMNVEV come from the germline V gene (reference sequence). The CDR3 has 16 residues. The CDR3: CASSPIAGGPVSTQYF. Written as DNA, the CDR3 is TGTGCCAGCAGTCCCATAGCGGGAGGGCCCGTGAGTACGCAGTATTTT.

The V and J genes are TRBV7-9 and TRBJ2-5; unclear D gene. This CDR3 spans 17 amino acids. Germline V CDR1 and CDR2: SEHNR, FQNEAQ (reference sequence). V was cut by 4 bases and J by 0 bases, with 18 bases left in between. CDR3: CASSSGRVIAYQETQYF. The CDR3 DNA reads as TGTGCCAGCAGCTCCGGTCGGGTCATTGCCTACCAAGAGACCCAGTACTTC.

The chain has TRBV18 and TRBJ2-3, with 8 nucleotides matching TRBD1. The CDR3 spans 16 residues. Losses at the gene ends were 1 base for V and 2 bases for J; bases not matched to a gene: 5. Germline loops: CDR1 KGHSH, CDR2 LQKENI. Written as DNA, the CDR3 is TGTGCCAGCTCACCACGAGGGACAGGCTCCACAGATACGCAGTATTTT. Translation: CASSPRGTGSTDTQYF. Full variable domain (missing parts from reference TRBV18 and TRBJ2-3): NAGVMQNPRHLVRRRGQEARLRCSPMKGHSHVYWYRQLPEEGLKFMVYLQKENIIDESGMPKERFSAEFPKEGPSILRIQQVVRGDSAAYFCASSPRGTGSTDTQYFGPGTRLTVL.

This chain connects TRBV5-6 to TRBJ2-7; 7 nucleotides line up with TRBD1. V trimming: 4 bases; J trimming: 0 bases; junction bases outside the gene matches: 7. Germline values: CDR1 SGHDT, CDR2 YYEEEE. CDR3 length: 15 residues. The CDR3 loop reads CASSIIGTDSYEQYF. CDR3 bases: TGTGCCAGCAGCATTATTGGGACAGACTCCTACGAGCAGTACTTC.

CDR3 sequence: CASSSPKTSGSGFNEQFF. The CDR3 bases are TGTGCCAGCAGTTCTCCTAAGACTAGCGGGAGTGGTTTCAATGAGCAGTTCTTC. This sequence joins TRBV6-2 or TRBV6-3 and TRBJ2-1, with 12 bases matching TRBD2. With V trimmed by 4 bases and J by 6 bases, 13 bases remained unmatched. CDR1 and CDR2 (germline): MNHEY, SVGEGT. The CDR3 totals 18 residues.

The chain has TRBV7-2 and TRBJ2-3; 7 nucleotides line up with TRBD2. CDR3 length: 15 amino acids. Germline V gene sequence: CDR1 SGHTA, CDR2 FQGNSA. V was clipped by 5 bases and J by 1 base; unmatched bases: 6. CDR3 sequence (DNA): TGTGCCAGCAGCCTCCCGAGCGGGGGCACAGATACGCAGTATTTT. It is translated as CASSLPSGGTDTQYF. Full variable domain (missing parts from reference TRBV7-2 and TRBJ2-3): GAGVSQSPSNKVTEKGKDVELRCDPISGHTALYWYRQSLGQGLEFLIYFQGNSAPDKSGLPSDRFSAERTGGSVSTLTIQRTQQEDSAVYLCASSLPSGGTDTQYFGPGTRLTVL.

The chain carries TRBV6-5 and TRBJ2-2, with 7 bases identical to TRBD2. The germline gives CDR1 MNHEY, CDR2 SVGAGI. The trim removed 0 bases at V and 1 base at J, leaving 2 bases unmatched. The CDR3 contains 16 residues. The CDR3 nucleotides read TGTGCCAGCAGTTACTCGGGCGGGGGGAACACCGGGGAGCTGTTTTTT. This sequence encodes CASSYSGGGNTGELFF.

The V call is TRBV5-5, the J call TRBJ2-7; 11 bases map to TRBD1. Germline-derived CDR1 and CDR2 are SGHKS and YYEKEE (reference sequence). The CDR3 sequence is 15 residues long. V dropped 5 bases and J dropped 3; count of bases not matched to a gene: 7. CDR3 loop: CASRTGTGGFYEQYV. The CDR3 DNA follows: TGTGCCAGCAGGACCGGGACAGGGGGATTCTACGAGCAGTACGTC.

The chain joins TRBV19 to TRBJ1-5; D is undetermined. Deletions cut 8 bases from V and 7 bases from J, with 9 bases between. CDR3 length: 11 amino acids. Germline V gene sequence: CDR1 LNHDA, CDR2 SQIVND (reference sequence). The CDR3 nucleotides are TGTGCCAGTTATGGCCAGCAGCCCCAGCATTTT. It yields the protein CASYGQQPQHF.

This clone turned up a few times. V gene TRBV9 combines with J gene TRBJ2-1, with 11 nucleotides matching TRBD2. V trimming: 2 bases; J trimming: 3 bases; junction bases outside the gene matches: 1. Germline assignment: CDR1 SGDLS and CDR2 YYNGEE. CDR3 length: 15 amino acids. CDR3 DNA sequence: TGTGCCAGCAGCGTCGGGACTAGCGGCTACAATGAGCAGTTCTTC. Amino acid sequence: CASSVGTSGYNEQFF.

The chain has TRBV2 and TRBJ2-7, with 9 bases identical to TRBD2. J lost 7 bases, V lost 8 bases, and 3 bases had no gene match. CDR1 is SNHLY and CDR2 is FYNNEI in the germline V gene. The CDR3 sequence is 11 residues long. CDR3 protein: CASLAGFEQYV. The CDR3, as DNA: TGTGCCAGCCTAGCGGGGTTTGAGCAGTACGTC.

V usage is TRBV6-6 and J usage is TRBJ2-3; perhaps TRBD1 as D (6 bases). V shed 2 bases and J shed 0 bases, with 12 bases lying between them. Germline lookup yields CDR1 MNHNY and CDR2 SVGAGI (reference sequence). This CDR3 comprises 16 residues. CDR3 DNA: TGTGCCAGCAGTTACAGGCAGGGGTTTAGCACAGATACGCAGTATTTT. Its translation is CASSYRQGFSTDTQYF.

V usage is TRBV7-9 and J usage is TRBJ2-7, with 7 bases matching TRBD1. The trim removed 3 bases at V and 5 bases at J, leaving 4 bases unmatched. The length of the CDR3 is 13 residues. Per the germline V gene, CDR1 is SEHNR and CDR2 is FQNEAQ (reference sequence). In DNA, the CDR3 is TGTGCCAGCAGCTTCAGGGGGAAGGACGAGCAGTACTTC. Amino acid sequence: CASSFRGKDEQYF.

The V call is TRBV25-1, the J call TRBJ2-2, with a weak D call TRBD2 (7 bases). This CDR3 contains 13 residues. Germline CDR1 reads MGHDK; CDR2 reads SYGVNS. The ends were cut back, 4 bases at V and 10 bases at J, with 13 bases in the middle. The CDR3 DNA is TGTGCCAGCAGTGCGAGGGGGGGGCCGGAGCTGTTTTTT. Protein sequence: CASSARGGPELFF. Full variable domain (rest looked up from reference TRBV25-1 and TRBJ2-2): EADIYQTPRYLVIGTGKKITLECSQTMGHDKMYWYQQDPGMELHLIHYSYGVNSTEKGDLSSESTVSRIRTEHFPLTLESARPSHTSQYLCASSARGGPELFFGEGSRLTVL.

V and J are TRBV29-1 and TRBJ2-1, with 10 bases matching TRBD1. The CDR3 length is 18 residues. The junction had 13 bases not matched to a gene; V was cut back by 0 bases and J by 5 bases. In germline, CDR1 is SQVTM, CDR2 ANQGSEA. CDR3 in DNA: TGCAGCGTTGAAGAGAACCCCCCCGACAGGGGGCTACACAATGAGCAGTTCTTC. It translates to CSVEENPPDRGLHNEQFF.

About this clone itself: Only one base separates this from a far larger clonotype, so it likely reflects a read error. The chain carries TRBV6-5 and TRBJ1-5; 10 bases match TRBD1. There are 13 residues in the CDR3. V lost 6 bases to trimming and J lost 5 bases; unmatched junction nucleotides: 1. Germline CDR1 reads MNHEY; CDR2 reads SVGAGI. CDR3 residues: CASRGTGDQPQHF. Here the CDR3 DNA reads TGTGCCAGCAGGGGGACAGGGGATCAGCCCCAGCATTTT.

The V call is TRBV7-9, the J call TRBJ2-5, with 7 bases lining up with TRBD1. Germline lookup yields CDR1 SEHNR and CDR2 FQNEAQ (reference sequence). V lost 1 base to trimming and J lost 5 bases; unmatched junction nucleotides: 13. This CDR3 is 17 amino acids long. CDR3 loop: CASSLVPPRGNRETQYF. DNA of the CDR3: TGTGCCAGCAGCTTAGTCCCCCCCAGGGGGAATCGGGAGACCCAGTACTTC.

This chain links TRBV29-1 with TRBJ2-7, with TRBD1 matching 7 bases. V shed 6 bases and J 3 bases; nucleotides not matched to a gene: 8. The CDR3 has 13 residues. Germline assignment: CDR1 SQVTM and CDR2 ANQGSEA. The CDR3 bases are TGCAGCGTGGTCGACAGGGTTGACTACGAGCAGTACTTC. It is translated as CSVVDRVDYEQYF.

This clone was seen a single time. The chain has TRBV27 and TRBJ2-3; TRBD2 aligns across 9 bases. The germline V gene has CDR1 MNHEY and CDR2 SMNVEV (reference sequence). This CDR3 is built from 21 residues. The V and J ends lost 5 bases and 4 bases, in that order; junction bases with no gene match: 25. The CDR3 DNA is TGTGCCAGCAGTGGGGTCGCTCAGGATTTTCCTAGCGGGGCCCTCCCAGATACGCAGTATTTT. Encoded protein: CASSGVAQDFPSGALPDTQYF.